Below are 17 T cell receptor beta chains sequenced from a single sample in a study of shared clonotypes between healthy human individuals. TCRdb's copy holds only in-frame clones and misses some; the assay was immunoSEQ multiplex PCR. Of about a million clones listed, around 76% are singletons. What was sequenced was memory CD4+ T cells sorted from blood. Documented subset: CD45RA-negative fraction. These receptors originate from a young man in good health.

V gene TRBV5-1 combines with J gene TRBJ2-4, with a possible D match to TRBD2 (5 bases). Germline values: CDR1 SGHRS, CDR2 YFSETQ. Deletions cut 0 bases from V and 10 bases from J, with 8 bases between. The CDR3 is 12 residues long. This CDR3 is CASSLAGDIQYF. As DNA, the CDR3 is TGCGCCAGCAGCTTGGCCGGGGATATTCAGTACTTC.

The sample holds one count of this clone. The chain has TRBV21-1 and TRBJ2-7; the table's D call, TRBD1, has no DNA check behind it. TRBV21-1 is a listed pseudogene. The CDR3 length is 16 residues. CDR3 nucleotides: TGTGCCAGCAGCAAAAGAGGTTGGGACAGGGGGCCCGAGCAGTACTTC. It encodes CASSKRGWDRGPEQYF.

The chain carries TRBV6-1 and TRBJ1-6, with D possibly matching TRBD1 (6 bases). The CDR3 has 16 residues. In germline, CDR1 is MNHNS, CDR2 SASEGT. Deletions cut 0 bases from V and 8 bases from J, with 14 bases between. The DNA for the CDR3 is TGTGCCAGCAGTGAAGCCCCAGGGGTCGGTTATTCACCCCTCCACTTT. Translating gives CASSEAPGVGYSPLHF.

The V gene is TRBV7-9, the J gene TRBJ1-5; 10 bases agree with TRBD1. Unmatched junction bases numbered 4, after V lost 1 base and J lost 7 bases. This CDR3 is built from 15 residues. CDR1 and CDR2 from the germline V gene are SEHNR and FQNEAQ (reference sequence). The CDR3 region has the DNA TGTGCCAGCAGCTTAGAGGACAGGGGGAACCAGCCCCAGCATTTT. This gives the protein CASSLEDRGNQPQHF.

The CDR3 loop is CASSLTTGVPGTEAFF. CDR3 coding DNA: TGTGCCAGCAGCTTAACCACAGGGGTACCAGGGACTGAAGCTTTCTTT. The chain uses TRBV7-9 and TRBJ1-1, with 7 bases fitting TRBD1. This CDR3 spans 16 amino acids. The germline V gene has CDR1 SEHNR and CDR2 FQNEAQ (reference sequence). V trimming: 2 bases; J trimming: 5 bases; junction bases outside the gene matches: 11.

This clone was picked up a small number of times. The chain employs TRBV2 and TRBJ1-5, with TRBD1 matching 8 bases. V lost 1 base, J lost 7 bases, and 3 bases stayed unmatched. The CDR3 is 14 amino acids. Germline CDR1 SNHLY, CDR2 FYNNEI. Here the CDR3 reads CASSEGTGRQPQHF. DNA for the CDR3: TGTGCCAGCAGTGAAGGGACAGGGAGGCAGCCCCAGCATTTT.

This clone was counted only a few times. The V gene is TRBV5-1, the J gene TRBJ1-2; D unresolved. The CDR3 extends over 15 amino acids. The germline CDR1 and CDR2 sequences are SGHRS and YFSETQ. Trimming stripped 4 bases from V and 4 bases from J, with 17 bases between. CDR3 in amino acids: CASSISLNSFYGYTF. CDR3 nucleotides: TGCGCCAGCAGCATATCTTTAAACAGTTTCTATGGCTACACCTTC. Together with reference TRBV5-1 and TRBJ1-2, the CDR3 gives the full variable domain: KAGVTQTPRYLIKTRGQQVTLSCSPISGHRSVSWYQQTPGQGLQFLFEYFSETQRNKGNFPGRFSGRQFSNSRSEMNVSTLELGDSALYLCASSISLNSFYGYTFGSGTRLTVV.

The chain links TRBV2 to TRBJ2-7, with D possibly TRBD1 on 5 matching bases. There are 13 residues in the CDR3. Germline assignment: CDR1 SNHLY and CDR2 FYNNEI. V lost 6 bases to trimming and J lost 6 bases, with 15 bases between them. DNA of the CDR3: TGTGCCAGCAGAACCCAGGGATATTCCGAGCAGTACTTC. This sequence encodes CASRTQGYSEQYF.

This chain links TRBV10-3 with TRBJ1-1; D is possibly TRBD1 (6 bases). CDR3 length: 14 residues. The V end lost 2 bases, the J end lost 1 base, and 8 bases lay between the germline ends. Germline CDR1 is ENHRY and CDR2 is SYGVKD. CDR3 in DNA: TGTGCCATCAGTGAGGCGGGGGCGAACACTGAAGCTTTCTTT. Translation gives CAISEAGANTEAFF.

This rearrangement joins TRBV7-2 to TRBJ2-1; 7 bases line up with TRBD2. The CDR3 sequence is 17 residues long. Trimming removed 2 bases from V and 1 base from J; junction bases left unmatched: 8. Germline CDR1 SGHTA, CDR2 FQGNSA. CDR3 bases: TGTGCCAGCAGCTTATCCCTCTCGCGGGGGTCCTACAATGAGCAGTTCTTC. This gives the protein CASSLSLSRGSYNEQFF.

The chain carries TRBV25-1 and TRBJ1-5; D call uncertain. Between the trimmed V and J ends, which lost 4 bases and 7 bases, there was a span of 14 bases. The germline V gene encodes CDR1 MGHDK and CDR2 SYGVNS. The CDR3 consists of 14 residues. The CDR3 region is CASSAPLGDQPQHF. The CDR3 region has the DNA TGTGCCAGCAGTGCCCCCCTTGGAGACCAGCCCCAGCATTTT.

This rearrangement joins TRBV7-2 to TRBJ1-1; D remains ambiguous. Between the trimmed V and J ends, which lost 5 bases and 2 bases, there was a span of 12 bases. The CDR3 contains 14 residues. Germline V gives CDR1 SGHTA, CDR2 FQGNSA. This CDR3 reads CASSPVTANTEAFF. The CDR3 DNA sequence: TGTGCCAGCAGCCCCGTTACAGCTAACACTGAAGCTTTCTTT.

This chain links TRBV10-3 with TRBJ2-6; 10 bases map to TRBD1. V was clipped by 0 bases and J by 1 base; unmatched bases: 6. CDR1 is ENHRY, CDR2 SYGVKD, per germline. The CDR3 has 19 residues. The CDR3 here is CAISESTGQGLSGANVLTF. The CDR3 region has the DNA TGTGCCATCAGTGAGTCGACGGGACAGGGGCTGTCTGGGGCCAACGTCCTGACTTTC.

The V and J genes are TRBV28 and TRBJ1-2, with D maybe TRBD1 (5 bases). In germline, CDR1 is MDHEN, CDR2 SYDVKM. The CDR3 is 14 residues long. Trimming cost V 10 bases and J 2 bases, with 17 bases left between them. CDR3 sequence (DNA): TGTGCCAACCAACAGGCCGGCAGCAACTATGGCTACACCTTC. This encodes CANQQAGSNYGYTF.

The rearrangement links TRBV18 to TRBJ2-7, with a weak D call TRBD1 (6 bases). The CDR3 extends over 15 amino acids. Germline V gives CDR1 KGHSH, CDR2 LQKENI. Trimming took off 1 base at V and 2 bases at J, with 12 bases between the two ends. The DNA for the CDR3 is TGTGCCAGCTCACCACTGGGGGACACGACCTACGAGCAGTACTTC. Protein sequence: CASSPLGDTTYEQYF.

V gene TRBV2 combines with J gene TRBJ2-4; TRBD1 matches at 7 bases. From germline, CDR1 is SNHLY and CDR2 FYNNEI. This CDR3 spans 13 amino acids. V shed 5 bases, J shed 7 bases, and the junction held 5 bases outside the gene matches. CDR3 in DNA: TGTGCCAGCAGTAACCAACAGGGGAACATTCAGTACTTC. Translation gives CASSNQQGNIQYF.

The genes are TRBV7-9 and TRBJ2-3; D gene ambiguous. There are 12 residues in the CDR3. The germline gives CDR1 SEHNR, CDR2 FQNEAQ (reference sequence). Deletions cut 5 bases from V and 5 bases from J, with 8 bases between. DNA for the CDR3: TGTGCCAGCAGCCTCTCGGAAGATACGCAGTATTTT. Its translation is CASSLSEDTQYF.